The clone carrying this TCR beta chain turned up a few times. The data belong to a study of Graves' ophthalmopathy and Graves' hyperthyroidism. RNA transcripts were the template, and TCR beta CDR3 regions were amplified from them. The library came from an HTBI-primed first-round RT-PCR and a second-round multiplex PCR. TCRdb processed the multiplex PCR reads anew with MiXCR; each CDR3 protein has one entry. The data contain about 380,000 distinct CDR3 sequences, approximately 15% of them singletons. The CDR3 spans 16 residues. CDR1 and CDR2 (germline): SGHRS, YFSETQ. V was pared by 4 bases and J by 6 bases, with 22 bases between.

The genes are TRBV5-1 and TRBJ1-1; perhaps TRBD1 as D (5 bases). The sequence came from a woman aged 18-29 years with stable Graves' hyperthyroidism. Sequencing input: peripheral blood. CDR3: CASSPGMGPLWAEAFF. As DNA, the CDR3 is TGCGCCAGCAGCCCGGGTATGGGGCCCTTGTGGGCTGAAGCTTTCTTT. Combining the CDR3 with reference TRBV5-1 and TRBJ1-1 gives the whole variable domain KAGVTQTPRYLIKTRGQQVTLSCSPISGHRSVSWYQQTPGQGLQFLFEYFSETQRNKGNFPGRFSGRQFSNSRSEMNVSTLELGDSALYLCASSPGMGPLWAEAFFGQGTRLTVV.